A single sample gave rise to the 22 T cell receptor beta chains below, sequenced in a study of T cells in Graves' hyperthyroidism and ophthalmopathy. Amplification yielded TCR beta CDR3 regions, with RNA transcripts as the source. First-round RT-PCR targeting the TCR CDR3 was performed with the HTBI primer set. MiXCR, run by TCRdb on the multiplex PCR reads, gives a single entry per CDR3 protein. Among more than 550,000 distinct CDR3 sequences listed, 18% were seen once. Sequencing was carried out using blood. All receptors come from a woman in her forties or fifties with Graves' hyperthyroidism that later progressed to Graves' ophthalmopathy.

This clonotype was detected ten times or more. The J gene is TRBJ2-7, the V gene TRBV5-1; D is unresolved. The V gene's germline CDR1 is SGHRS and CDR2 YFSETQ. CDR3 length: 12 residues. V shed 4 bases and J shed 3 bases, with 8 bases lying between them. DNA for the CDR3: TGCGCCAGCAGCGCAATGGACTACGAGCAGTACTTC. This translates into CASSAMDYEQYF.

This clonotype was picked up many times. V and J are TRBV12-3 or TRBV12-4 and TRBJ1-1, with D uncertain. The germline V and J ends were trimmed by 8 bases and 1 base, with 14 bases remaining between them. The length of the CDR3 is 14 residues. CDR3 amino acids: CASFYRAENTEAFF. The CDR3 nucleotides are TGTGCCAGCTTCTATAGGGCGGAGAACACTGAAGCTTTCTTT.

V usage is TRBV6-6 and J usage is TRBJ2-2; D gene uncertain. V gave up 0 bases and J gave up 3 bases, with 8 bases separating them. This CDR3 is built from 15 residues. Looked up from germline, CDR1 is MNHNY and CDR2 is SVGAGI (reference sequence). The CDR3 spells CASSYSIGYTGELFF. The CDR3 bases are TGTGCCAGCAGTTACTCGATTGGGTACACCGGGGAGCTGTTTTTT.

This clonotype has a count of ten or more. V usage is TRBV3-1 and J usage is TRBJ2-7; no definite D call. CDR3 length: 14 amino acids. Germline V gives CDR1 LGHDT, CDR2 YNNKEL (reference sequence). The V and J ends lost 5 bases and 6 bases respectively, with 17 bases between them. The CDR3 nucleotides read TGTGCCAGCAGCTCCGGGCCCGCCGTCCGCGAGCAGTACTTC. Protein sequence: CASSSGPAVREQYF.

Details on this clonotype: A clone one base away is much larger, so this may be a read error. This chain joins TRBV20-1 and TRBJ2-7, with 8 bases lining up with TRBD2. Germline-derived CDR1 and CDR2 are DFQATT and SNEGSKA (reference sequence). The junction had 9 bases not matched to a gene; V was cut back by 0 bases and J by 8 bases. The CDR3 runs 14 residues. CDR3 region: CSARDRRGGYKQYF. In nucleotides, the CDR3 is TGCAGTGCTAGAGATCGACGGGGGGGTTACAAGCAGTACTTC.

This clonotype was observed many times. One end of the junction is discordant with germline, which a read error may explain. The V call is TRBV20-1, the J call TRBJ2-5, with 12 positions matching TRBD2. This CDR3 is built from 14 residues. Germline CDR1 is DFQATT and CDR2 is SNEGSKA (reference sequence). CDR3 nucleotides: TGCAGTGCTCCGACTAGCGGGGGACAAGAGACCCAGCACTTC. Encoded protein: CSAPTSGGQETQHF.

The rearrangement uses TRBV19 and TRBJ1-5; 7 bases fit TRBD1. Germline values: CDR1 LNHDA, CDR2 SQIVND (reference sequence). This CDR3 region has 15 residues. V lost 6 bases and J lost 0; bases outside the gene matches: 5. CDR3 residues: CASSVDRTSNQPQHF. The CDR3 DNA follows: TGTGCCAGTAGCGTGGACAGGACTAGCAATCAGCCCCAGCATTTT.

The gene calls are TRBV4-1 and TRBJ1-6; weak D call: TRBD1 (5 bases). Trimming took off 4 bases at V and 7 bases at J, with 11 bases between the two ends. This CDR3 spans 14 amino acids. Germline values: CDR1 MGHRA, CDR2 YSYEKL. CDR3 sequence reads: CASSRLEGNSPLHF. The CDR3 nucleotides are TGCGCCAGCAGCCGCCTTGAGGGGAATTCACCCCTCCACTTT.

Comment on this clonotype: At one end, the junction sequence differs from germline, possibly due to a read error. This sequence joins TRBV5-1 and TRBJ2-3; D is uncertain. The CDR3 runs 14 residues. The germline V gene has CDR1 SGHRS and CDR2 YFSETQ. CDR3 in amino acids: CASSLWASPDTQCF. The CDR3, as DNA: TGCGCCAGCAGCTTGTGGGCGTCCCCAGATACGCAGTGTTTT.

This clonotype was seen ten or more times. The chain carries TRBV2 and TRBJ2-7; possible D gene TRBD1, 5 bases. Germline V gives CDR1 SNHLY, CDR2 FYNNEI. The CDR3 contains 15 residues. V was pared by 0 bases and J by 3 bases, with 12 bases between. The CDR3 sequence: CASSEALGLNYEQYF. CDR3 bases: TGTGCCAGCAGTGAAGCTCTGGGGCTGAACTACGAGCAGTACTTC.

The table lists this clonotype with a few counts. The CDR3 sequence: CASSEGLAGGPNEQFF. The CDR3 region has the DNA TGCGCCAGCAGCGAAGGACTAGCGGGGGGGCCGAATGAGCAGTTCTTC. The genes are TRBV5-1 and TRBJ2-1; 15 bases are shared with TRBD2. The CDR3 loop spans 16 amino acids. The V segment lost 4 bases and the J segment 7 bases; nucleotides outside the gene matches: 6. The V gene's germline CDR1 is SGHRS and CDR2 YFSETQ.

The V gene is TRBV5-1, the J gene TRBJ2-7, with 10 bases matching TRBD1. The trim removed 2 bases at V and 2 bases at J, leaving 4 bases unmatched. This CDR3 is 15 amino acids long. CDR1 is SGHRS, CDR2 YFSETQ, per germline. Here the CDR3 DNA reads TGCGCCAGCAGCTTTGGGACAGGGGTCGCCTACGAGCAGTACTTC. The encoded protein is CASSFGTGVAYEQYF.

In nucleotides, the CDR3 is TGCGCCAGCAGCCAAGATCCTAGGAGTTCGACCGGCTACACCTTC. Translating gives CASSQDPRSSTGYTF. The gene calls are TRBV4-1 and TRBJ1-2; D is ambiguous. Trimming removed 0 bases at V and 8 bases at J, with 16 bases between. The CDR3 contains 15 residues. The germline gives CDR1 MGHRA, CDR2 YSYEKL.

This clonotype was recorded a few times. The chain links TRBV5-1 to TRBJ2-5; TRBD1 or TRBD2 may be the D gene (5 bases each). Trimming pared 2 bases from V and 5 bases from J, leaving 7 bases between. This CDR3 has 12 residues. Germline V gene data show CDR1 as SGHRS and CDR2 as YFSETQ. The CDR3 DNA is TGCGCCAGCAGCTTCGGGGCGGAGACCCAGTACTTC. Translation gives CASSFGAETQYF.

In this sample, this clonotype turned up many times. CDR3 DNA sequence: TGCAGTGCTAGAGATGCCCAGGCAGAGCCCCACAATCAGCCCCAGCATTTT. Encoded protein: CSARDAQAEPHNQPQHF. The chain carries TRBV20-1 and TRBJ1-5, with D uncertain. The V end was cut by 0 bases, the J end by 3 bases, with 18 bases between. This CDR3 is 17 amino acids long. Looked up from germline, CDR1 is DFQATT and CDR2 is SNEGSKA (reference sequence).

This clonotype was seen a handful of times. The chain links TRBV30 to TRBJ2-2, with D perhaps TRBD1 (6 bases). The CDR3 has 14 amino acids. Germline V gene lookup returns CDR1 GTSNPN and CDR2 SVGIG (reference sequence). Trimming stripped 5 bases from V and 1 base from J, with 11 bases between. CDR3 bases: TGTGCCTGGGACCAGGGGATGAACACCGGGGAGCTGTTTTTT. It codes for CAWDQGMNTGELFF.

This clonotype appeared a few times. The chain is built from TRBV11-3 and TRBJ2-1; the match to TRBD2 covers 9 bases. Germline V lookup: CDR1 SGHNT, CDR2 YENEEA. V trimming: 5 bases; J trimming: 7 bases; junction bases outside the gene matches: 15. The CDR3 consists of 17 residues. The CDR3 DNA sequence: TGTGCCAGCAGCCCCCGTGGGGCTAGCGGGGTCTTTAATGAGCAGTTCTTC. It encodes CASSPRGASGVFNEQFF.

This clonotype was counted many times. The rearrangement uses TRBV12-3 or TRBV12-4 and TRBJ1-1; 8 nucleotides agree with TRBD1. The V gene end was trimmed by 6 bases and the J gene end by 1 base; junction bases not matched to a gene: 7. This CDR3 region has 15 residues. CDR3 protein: CASRPDRGTNTEAFF. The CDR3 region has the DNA TGTGCCAGCAGACCTGACAGGGGAACGAACACTGAAGCTTTCTTT.

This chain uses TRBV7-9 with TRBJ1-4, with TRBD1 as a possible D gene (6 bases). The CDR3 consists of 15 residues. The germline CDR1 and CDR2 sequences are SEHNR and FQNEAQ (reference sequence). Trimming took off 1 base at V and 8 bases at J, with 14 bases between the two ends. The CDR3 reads CASSLGGGIAEKLFF. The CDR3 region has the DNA TGTGCCAGCAGCTTAGGAGGGGGGATTGCCGAAAAACTGTTTTTT.

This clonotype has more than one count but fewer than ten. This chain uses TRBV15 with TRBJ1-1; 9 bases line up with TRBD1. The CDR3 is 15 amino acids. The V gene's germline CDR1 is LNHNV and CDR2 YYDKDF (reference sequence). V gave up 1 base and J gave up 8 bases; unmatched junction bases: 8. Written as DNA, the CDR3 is TGTGCCACCAGCAGAGGCGGACAGGGGATCAGAGAAGCTTTCTTT. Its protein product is CATSRGGQGIREAFF.

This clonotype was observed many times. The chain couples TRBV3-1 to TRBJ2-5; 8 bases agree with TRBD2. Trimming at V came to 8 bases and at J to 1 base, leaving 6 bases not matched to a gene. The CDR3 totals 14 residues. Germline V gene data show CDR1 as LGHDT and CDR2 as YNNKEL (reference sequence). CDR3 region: CASVSGVGQETQYF. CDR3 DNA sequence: TGTGCCAGCGTTAGCGGGGTAGGCCAAGAGACCCAGTACTTC.

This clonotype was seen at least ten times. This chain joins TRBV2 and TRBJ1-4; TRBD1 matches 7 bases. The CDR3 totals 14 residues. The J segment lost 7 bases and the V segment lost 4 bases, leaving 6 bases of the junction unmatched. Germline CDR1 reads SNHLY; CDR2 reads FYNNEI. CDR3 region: CASSAVRGGEKLFF. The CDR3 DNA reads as TGTGCCAGCAGTGCCGTCAGGGGGGGTGAAAAACTGTTTTTT.